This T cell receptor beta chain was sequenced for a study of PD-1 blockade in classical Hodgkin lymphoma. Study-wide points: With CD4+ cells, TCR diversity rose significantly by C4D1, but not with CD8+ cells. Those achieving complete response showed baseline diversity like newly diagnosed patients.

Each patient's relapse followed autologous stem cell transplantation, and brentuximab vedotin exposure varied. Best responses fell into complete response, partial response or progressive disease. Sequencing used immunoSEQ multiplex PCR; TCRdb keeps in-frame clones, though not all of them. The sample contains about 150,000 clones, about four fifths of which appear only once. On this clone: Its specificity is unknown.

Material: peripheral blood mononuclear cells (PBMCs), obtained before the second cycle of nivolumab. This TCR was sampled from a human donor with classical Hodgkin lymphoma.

The DNA of the CDR3 is TGTGCCAGTAGTATGGCATATAGCACAGATACGCAGTATTTT. Its translation is CASSMAYSTDTQYF. The chain joins TRBV19 to TRBJ2-3; D is undetermined. Trimming took off 3 bases at V and 0 bases at J, with 7 bases between the two ends. The V gene's germline CDR1 is LNHDA and CDR2 SQIVND (reference sequence). There are 14 residues in the CDR3.